This T cell receptor beta chain was sequenced for a study of response to subunit inactivated influenza vaccine. One entry per CDR3 protein, called by TCRdb with MiXCR from the RT-PCR reads. The table records roughly 650,000 distinct CDR3 sequences, 11% to 15% of them present only once. General observations from the study: Few new T cells, the authors suggested, are recruited by each seasonal influenza vaccination.

CDR1 is SGHAT, CDR2 FQNNGV, per germline. V trimming: 6 bases; J trimming: 6 bases; junction bases outside the gene matches: 2. The CDR3 is 12 residues long. This clonotype occurred many times. Its target is unknown. The chain links TRBV11-2 to TRBJ2-1, with 7 bases identical to TRBD1. The material sequenced was PBMCs from blood, taken around two weeks before vaccination. This TCR was recovered from a man in his fifties who received an inactivated influenza vaccine. This chain's CDR3 is CASRRDSNEQFF. DNA for the CDR3: TGTGCCAGCAGACGGGACAGCAATGAGCAGTTCTTC.